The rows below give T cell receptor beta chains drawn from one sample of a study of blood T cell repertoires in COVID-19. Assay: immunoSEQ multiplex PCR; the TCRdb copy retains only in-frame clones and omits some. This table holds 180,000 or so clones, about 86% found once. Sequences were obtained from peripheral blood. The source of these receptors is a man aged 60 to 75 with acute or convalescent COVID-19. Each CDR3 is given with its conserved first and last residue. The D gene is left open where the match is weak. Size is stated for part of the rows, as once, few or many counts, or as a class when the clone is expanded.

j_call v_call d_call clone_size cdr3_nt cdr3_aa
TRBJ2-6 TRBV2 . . TGTGCCAGGTCAAACGCTCCACCGACGGGGGGGGCCAACGTCCTGACTTTC CARSNAPPTGGANVLTF
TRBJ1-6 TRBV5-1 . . TGCGCCAGCAGCTTGGGGGAGAAGGGCAATTCACCCCTCCACTTT CASSLGEKGNSPLHF
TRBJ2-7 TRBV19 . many TGTGCCAGTAGTATGTATCGTGAGGGCTCCGAGCAGTACTTC CASSMYREGSEQYF
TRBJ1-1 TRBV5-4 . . TGTGCCAGCAGCTCGGACACTGAAGCTTTCTTT CASSSDTEAFF
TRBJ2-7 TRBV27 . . TGTGCCAGCAGTTTAGCCGGCAGGGCCGAGCAGTACTTC CASSLAGRAEQYF
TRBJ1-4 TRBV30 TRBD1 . TGTGCCTGGAGTCTAGGGGACAGAATTAATGAAAAACTGTTTTTT CAWSLGDRINEKLFF
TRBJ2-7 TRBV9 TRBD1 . TGTGCCAGCTCACTAGCCGGGACAGGGACCTACGAGCAGTACTTC CASSLAGTGTYEQYF
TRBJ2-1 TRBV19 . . TGTGCCAGTAGCCTACTTCAAGACGGGAACAATGAGCAGTTCTTC CASSLLQDGNNEQFF
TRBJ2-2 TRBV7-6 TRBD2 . TGTGCCAGCAGCCGACTAGCGGCGAACACCGGGGAGCTGTTTTTT CASSRLAANTGELFF
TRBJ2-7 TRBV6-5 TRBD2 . TGTGCCAGCAGTTACTCGCTAGCGGGAGCGGGCGAGCAGTACTTC CASSYSLAGAGEQYF
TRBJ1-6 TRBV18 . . TGTGCCAGCTCGCCGAGCAATTCACCCCTCCACTTT CASSPSNSPLHF
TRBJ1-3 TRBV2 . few TGTGCCAGCAGTGCCAGGGCCACTGGAAACACCATATATTTT CASSARATGNTIYF
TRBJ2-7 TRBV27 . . TGTGCCAGCGGGAGTGGATACGAGCAGTACTTC CASGSGYEQYF
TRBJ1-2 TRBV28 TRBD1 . TGTGCCAGCAGCTCGGCGGAACAGGGGGCTCTGAACTATGGCTACACCTTC CASSSAEQGALNYGYTF
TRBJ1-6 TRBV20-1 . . TGCAGTGCTAGTAAAGGGGTGCGGAATTCACCCCTCCACTTT CSASKGVRNSPLHF
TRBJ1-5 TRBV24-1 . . TGTGCCACCAGTGACCCTTCAGGTTATCAGCCCCAGCATTTT CATSDPSGYQPQHF
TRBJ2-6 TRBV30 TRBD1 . TGTGCCTGGAACCGGTGGACAGGGGCCCTCTCTGGGGCCAACGTCCTGACTTTC CAWNRWTGALSGANVLTF
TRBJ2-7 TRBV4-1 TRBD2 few TGCGCCAGCAGCCAAGTTAATCAAGGACTAGCGGGGGTTACCTACGAGCAGTACTTC CASSQVNQGLAGVTYEQYF
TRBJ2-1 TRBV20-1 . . TGCAGTGCTAGTTGGGCAGGACTCTACAATGAGCAGTTCTTC CSASWAGLYNEQFF
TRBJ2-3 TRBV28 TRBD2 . TGTGCCACCAGCGGGAATAGCACAGATACGCAGTATTTT CATSGNSTDTQYF
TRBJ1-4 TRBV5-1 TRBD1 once TGCGCCAGCAGAGGGACAGCGGGTGAAAAACTGTTTTTT CASRGTAGEKLFF
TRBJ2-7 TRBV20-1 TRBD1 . TGCAGTGCTTCCCATGACAGGGGGAAGTACTTC CSASHDRGKYF
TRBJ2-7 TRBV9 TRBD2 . TGTGCCAGCAGCGTAGGGGGACTAGAGTCCTACGAGCAGTACTTC CASSVGGLESYEQYF
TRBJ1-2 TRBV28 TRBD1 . TGTGCCAGCGCGACGGCCACAGGGGATGGCTACACCTTC CASATATGDGYTF
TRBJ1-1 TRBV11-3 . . TGTGCCAGCAGCCACAGGAACACTGAAGCTTTCTTT CASSHRNTEAFF